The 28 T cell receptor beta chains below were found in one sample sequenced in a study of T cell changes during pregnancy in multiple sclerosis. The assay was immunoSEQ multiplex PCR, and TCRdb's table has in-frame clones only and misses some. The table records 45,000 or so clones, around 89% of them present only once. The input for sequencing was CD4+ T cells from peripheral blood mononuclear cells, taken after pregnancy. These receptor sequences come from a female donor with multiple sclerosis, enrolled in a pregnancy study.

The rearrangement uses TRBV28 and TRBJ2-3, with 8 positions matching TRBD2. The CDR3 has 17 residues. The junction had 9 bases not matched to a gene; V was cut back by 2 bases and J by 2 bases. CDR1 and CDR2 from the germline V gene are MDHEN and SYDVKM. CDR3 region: CASSLVSAGGDTDTQYF. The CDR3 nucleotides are TGTGCCAGCAGTTTAGTTTCGGCGGGAGGAGACACAGATACGCAGTATTTT.

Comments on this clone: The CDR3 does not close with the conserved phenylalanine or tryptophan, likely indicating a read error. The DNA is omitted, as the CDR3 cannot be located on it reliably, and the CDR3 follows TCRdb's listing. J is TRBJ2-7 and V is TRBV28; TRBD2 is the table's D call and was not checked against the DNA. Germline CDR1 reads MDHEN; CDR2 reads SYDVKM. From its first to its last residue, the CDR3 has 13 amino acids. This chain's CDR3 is CASSSDDRVPEIL.

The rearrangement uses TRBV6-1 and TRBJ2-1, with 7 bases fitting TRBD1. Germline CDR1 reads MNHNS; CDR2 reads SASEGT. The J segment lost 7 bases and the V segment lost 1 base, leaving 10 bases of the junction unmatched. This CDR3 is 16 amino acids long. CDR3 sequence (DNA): TGTGCCAGCAGTGAAGATACAGGGGTGGGTGGAAATGAGCAGTTCTTC. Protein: CASSEDTGVGGNEQFF.

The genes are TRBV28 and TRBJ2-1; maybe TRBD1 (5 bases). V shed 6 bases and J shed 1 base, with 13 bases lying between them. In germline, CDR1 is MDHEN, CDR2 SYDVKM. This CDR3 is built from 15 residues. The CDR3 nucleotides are TGTGCCAGCAGGTACAGGCGAAATTCCTACAATGAGCAGTTCTTC. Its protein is CASRYRRNSYNEQFF.

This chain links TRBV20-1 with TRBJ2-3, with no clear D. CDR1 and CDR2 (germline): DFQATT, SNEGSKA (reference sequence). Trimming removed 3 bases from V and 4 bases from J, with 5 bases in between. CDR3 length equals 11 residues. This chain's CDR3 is CSASSADTQYF. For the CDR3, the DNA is TGCAGTGCTAGTTCGGCAGATACGCAGTATTTT.

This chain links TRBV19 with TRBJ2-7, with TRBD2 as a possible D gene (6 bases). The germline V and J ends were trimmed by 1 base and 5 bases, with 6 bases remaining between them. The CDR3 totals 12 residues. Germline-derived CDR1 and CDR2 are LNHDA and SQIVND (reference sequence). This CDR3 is CASSIAGDEQYF. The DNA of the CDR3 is TGTGCCAGTAGTATAGCGGGAGACGAGCAGTACTTC.

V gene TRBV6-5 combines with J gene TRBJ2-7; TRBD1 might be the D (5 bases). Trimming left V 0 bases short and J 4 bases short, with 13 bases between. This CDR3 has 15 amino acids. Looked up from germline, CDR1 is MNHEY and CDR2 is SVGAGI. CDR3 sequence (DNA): TGTGCCAGCAGTTACTCGGTCAGGGATGTATACGAGCAGTACTTC. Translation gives CASSYSVRDVYEQYF.

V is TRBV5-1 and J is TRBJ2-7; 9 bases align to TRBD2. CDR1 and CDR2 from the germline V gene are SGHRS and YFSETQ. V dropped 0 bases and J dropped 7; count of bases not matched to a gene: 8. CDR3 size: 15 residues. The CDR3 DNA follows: TGCGCCAGCAGCTTGGGACTAGCGGTCTTGGAGGAGCAGTACTTC. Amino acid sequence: CASSLGLAVLEEQYF.

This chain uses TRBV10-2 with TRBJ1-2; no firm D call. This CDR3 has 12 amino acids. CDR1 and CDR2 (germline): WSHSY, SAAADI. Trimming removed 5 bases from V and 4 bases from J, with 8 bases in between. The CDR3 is CASSRESYGYTF. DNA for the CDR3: TGCGCCAGCAGTAGGGAGTCCTATGGCTACACCTTC.

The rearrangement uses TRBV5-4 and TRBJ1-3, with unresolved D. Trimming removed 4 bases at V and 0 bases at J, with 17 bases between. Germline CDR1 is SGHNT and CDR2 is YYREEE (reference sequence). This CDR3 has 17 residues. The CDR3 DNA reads TGTGCCAGCAGCCTACGCGGGGATACCAACTCTGGAAACACCATATATTTT. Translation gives CASSLRGDTNSGNTIYF.

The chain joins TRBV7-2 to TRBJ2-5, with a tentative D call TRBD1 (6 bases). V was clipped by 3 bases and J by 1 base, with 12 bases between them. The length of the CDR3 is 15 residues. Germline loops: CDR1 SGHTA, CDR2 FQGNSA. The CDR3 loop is CASSFTGTSQETQYF. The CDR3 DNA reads TGTGCCAGCAGCTTCACCGGGACAAGCCAAGAGACCCAGTACTTC.

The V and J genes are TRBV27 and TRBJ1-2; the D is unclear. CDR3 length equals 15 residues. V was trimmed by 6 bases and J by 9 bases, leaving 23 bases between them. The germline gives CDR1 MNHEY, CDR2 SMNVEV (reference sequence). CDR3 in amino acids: CASRPRRGEYYSYTF. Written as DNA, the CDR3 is TGTGCCAGCAGACCTAGGCGGGGAGAGTATTACAGCTACACCTTC.

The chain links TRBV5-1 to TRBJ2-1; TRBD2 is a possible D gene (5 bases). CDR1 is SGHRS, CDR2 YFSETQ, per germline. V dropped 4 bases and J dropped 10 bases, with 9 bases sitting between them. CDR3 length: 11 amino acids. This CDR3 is CASSPSNEQFF. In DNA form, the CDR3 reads TGCGCCAGCAGCCCTAGCAACGAGCAGTTCTTC.

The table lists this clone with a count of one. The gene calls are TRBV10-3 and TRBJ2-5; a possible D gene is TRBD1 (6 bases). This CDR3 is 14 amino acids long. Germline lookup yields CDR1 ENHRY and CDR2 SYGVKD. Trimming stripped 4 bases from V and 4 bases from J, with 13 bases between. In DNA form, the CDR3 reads TGTGCCATCAGTGCCAGGGAAGGGGGAGAGACCCAGTACTTC. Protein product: CAISAREGGETQYF.

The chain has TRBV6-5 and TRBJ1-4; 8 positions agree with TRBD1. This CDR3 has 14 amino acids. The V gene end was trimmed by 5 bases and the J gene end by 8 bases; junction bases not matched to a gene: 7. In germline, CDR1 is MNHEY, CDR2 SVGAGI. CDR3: CASSSRQGREKLFF. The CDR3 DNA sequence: TGTGCCAGCAGTAGTCGACAGGGGAGGGAAAAACTGTTTTTT.

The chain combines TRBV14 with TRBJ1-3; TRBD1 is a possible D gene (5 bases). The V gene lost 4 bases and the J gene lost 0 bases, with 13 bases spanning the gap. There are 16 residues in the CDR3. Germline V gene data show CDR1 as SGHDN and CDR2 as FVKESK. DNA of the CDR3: TGTGCCAGCAGCCTGATGACAGCCCGCTCTGGAAACACCATATATTTT. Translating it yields CASSLMTARSGNTIYF. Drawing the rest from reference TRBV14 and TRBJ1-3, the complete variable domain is EAGVTQFPSHSVIEKGQTVTLRCDPISGHDNLYWYRRVMGKEIKFLLHFVKESKQDESGMPNNRFLAERTGGTYSTLKVQPAELEDSGVYFCASSLMTARSGNTIYFGEGSWLTVV.

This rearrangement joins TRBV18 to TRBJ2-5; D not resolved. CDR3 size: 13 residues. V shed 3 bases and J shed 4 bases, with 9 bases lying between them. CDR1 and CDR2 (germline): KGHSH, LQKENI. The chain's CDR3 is CASSPLLRETQYF. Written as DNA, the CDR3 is TGTGCCAGCTCACCTCTTCTCAGAGAGACCCAGTACTTC.

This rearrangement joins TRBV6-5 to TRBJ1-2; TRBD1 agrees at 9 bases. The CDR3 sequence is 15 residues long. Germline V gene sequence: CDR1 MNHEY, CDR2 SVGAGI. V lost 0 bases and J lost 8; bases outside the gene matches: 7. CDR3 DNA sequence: TGTGCCAGCAGTTACTCTGGACAGGGGAATTTGGGCTACACCTTC. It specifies CASSYSGQGNLGYTF.

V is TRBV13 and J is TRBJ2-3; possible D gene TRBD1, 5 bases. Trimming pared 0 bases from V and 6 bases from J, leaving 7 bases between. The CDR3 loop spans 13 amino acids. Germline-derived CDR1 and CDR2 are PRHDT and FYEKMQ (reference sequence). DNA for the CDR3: TGTGCCAGCAGCTTAGGGTGGGGCGATACGCAGTATTTT. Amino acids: CASSLGWGDTQYF.

In DNA, the CDR3 is TGTGCCAGCAGCTCGACTAGCCTGGAGACCCAGTACTTC. Translated: CASSSTSLETQYF. The chain joins TRBV5-4 to TRBJ2-5; 7 bases align to TRBD2. Losses at the gene ends were 3 bases for V and 5 bases for J; bases not matched to a gene: 4. The CDR3 length is 13 residues. Germline assignment: CDR1 SGHNT and CDR2 YYREEE (reference sequence). Drawing the rest from reference TRBV5-4 and TRBJ2-5, the complete variable domain is ETGVTQSPTHLIKTRGQQVTLRCSSQSGHNTVSWYQQALGQGPQFIFQYYREEENGRGNFPPRFSGLQFPNYSSELNVNALELDDSALYLCASSSTSLETQYFGPGTRLLVL.

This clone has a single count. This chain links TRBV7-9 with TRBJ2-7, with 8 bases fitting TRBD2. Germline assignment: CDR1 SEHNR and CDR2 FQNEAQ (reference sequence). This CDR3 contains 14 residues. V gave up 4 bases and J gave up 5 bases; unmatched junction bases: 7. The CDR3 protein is CASSSFRGGDEQYF. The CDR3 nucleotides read TGTGCCAGCAGCTCCTTCCGGGGGGGCGACGAGCAGTACTTC.

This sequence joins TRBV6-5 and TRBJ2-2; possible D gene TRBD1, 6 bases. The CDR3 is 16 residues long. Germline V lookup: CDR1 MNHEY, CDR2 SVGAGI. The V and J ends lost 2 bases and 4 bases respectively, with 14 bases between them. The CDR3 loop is CASSYTRATGTGELFF. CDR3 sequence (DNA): TGTGCCAGCAGTTACACCCGGGCGACAGGCACCGGGGAGCTGTTTTTT.

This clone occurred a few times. As DNA, the CDR3 is TGTGCCAGCAGTTATAACAGGGTGGCGAACACTGAAGCTTTCTTT. Translation gives CASSYNRVANTEAFF. The chain combines TRBV6-5 with TRBJ1-1; a weak D match, TRBD1 (6 bases). From germline, CDR1 is MNHEY and CDR2 SVGAGI. This CDR3 spans 15 amino acids. V was shortened by 3 bases and J by 1 base, with 12 bases between the two germline ends.

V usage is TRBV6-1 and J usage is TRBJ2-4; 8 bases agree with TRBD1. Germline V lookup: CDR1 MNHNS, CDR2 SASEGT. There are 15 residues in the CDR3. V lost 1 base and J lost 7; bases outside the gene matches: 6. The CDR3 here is CASSEGETGANIQYF. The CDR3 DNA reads TGTGCCAGCAGTGAAGGGGAGACAGGGGCGAACATTCAGTACTTC.

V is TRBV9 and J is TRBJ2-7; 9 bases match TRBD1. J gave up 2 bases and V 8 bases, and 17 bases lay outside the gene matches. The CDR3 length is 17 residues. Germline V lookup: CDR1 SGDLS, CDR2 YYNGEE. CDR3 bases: TGTGCCAGATTATTACACCGGGACAGGGCGATACCCTACGAGCAGTACTTC. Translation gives CARLLHRDRAIPYEQYF.

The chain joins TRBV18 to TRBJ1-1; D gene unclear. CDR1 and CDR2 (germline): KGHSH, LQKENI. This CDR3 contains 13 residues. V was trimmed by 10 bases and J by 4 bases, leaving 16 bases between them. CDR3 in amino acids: CATLGGLGTEAFF. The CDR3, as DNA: TGTGCCACCCTCGGAGGGTTGGGCACTGAAGCTTTCTTT.

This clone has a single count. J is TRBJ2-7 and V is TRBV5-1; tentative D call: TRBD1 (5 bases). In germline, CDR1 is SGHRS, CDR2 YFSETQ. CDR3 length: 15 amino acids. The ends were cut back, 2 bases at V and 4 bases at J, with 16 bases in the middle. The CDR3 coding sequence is TGCGCCAGCAGCTTACAGGACCCCACCACTTACGAGCAGTACTTC. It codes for CASSLQDPTTYEQYF.

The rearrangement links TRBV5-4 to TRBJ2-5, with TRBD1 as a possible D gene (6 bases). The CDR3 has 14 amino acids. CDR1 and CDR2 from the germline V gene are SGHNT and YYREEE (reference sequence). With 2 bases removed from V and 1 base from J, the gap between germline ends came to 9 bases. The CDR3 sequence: CASSLGGGQETQYF. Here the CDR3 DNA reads TGTGCCAGCAGCTTAGGGGGTGGCCAAGAGACCCAGTACTTC.